A single sample is the source of the 13 T cell receptor beta chains below, sequenced in a study of T cells in narcolepsy. Profiled with immunoSEQ multiplex PCR; TCRdb holds only in-frame clones, not every one. The profile shows fewer than 35,000 clones, around 86% of them singletons. Sequenced: CD45RA- memory CD4+ T cells from PBMCs. The source is a human donor with narcolepsy.

This chain uses TRBV9 with TRBJ1-6, with a tentative D call TRBD1 (6 bases). The CDR3 runs 14 residues. V was cut by 0 bases and J by 5 bases, with 6 bases left in between. Looked up from germline, CDR1 is SGDLS and CDR2 is YYNGEE. Here the CDR3 DNA reads TGTGCCAGCAGCGTAGAGGGGGATAATTCACCCCTCCACTTT. Residues: CASSVEGDNSPLHF.

V is TRBV6-1 and J is TRBJ2-2, with D possibly being TRBD1 or TRBD2 (5 bases each). V dropped 10 bases and J dropped 4 bases, with 16 bases sitting between them. The CDR3 is 14 amino acids. CDR1 MNHNS and CDR2 SASEGT come from the germline V gene. CDR3 DNA sequence: TGTGCCACCGTTCAGGGTGGAGGCACCGGGGAGCTGTTTTTT. This sequence encodes CATVQGGGTGELFF.

The chain joins TRBV4-2 to TRBJ2-5; TRBD1 agrees at 7 bases. The CDR3 contains 15 residues. V gave up 3 bases and J gave up 3 bases; unmatched junction bases: 7. The germline gives CDR1 LGHNA, CDR2 YNFKEQ. In nucleotides, the CDR3 is TGTGCCAGCAGCCAGCCACAGGGGTTGGAAGAGACCCAGTACTTC. Translating gives CASSQPQGLEETQYF.

This clone was seen only a few times. The chain links TRBV27 to TRBJ2-7; D is uncertain. The CDR3 extends over 11 amino acids. CDR1 MNHEY and CDR2 SMNVEV come from the germline V gene (reference sequence). Trimming removed 5 bases from V and 5 bases from J, with 7 bases in between. In nucleotides, the CDR3 is TGTGCCAGCAGTGTAGGACACGAGCAGTACTTC. Translation: CASSVGHEQYF.

For this clone: Different DNA sequences within this sample yield the same CDR3. This rearrangement joins TRBV7-3 to TRBJ2-5; a weak D match, TRBD1 (6 bases). In germline, CDR1 is SGHTA, CDR2 FQGTGA. V lost 0 bases and J 4 bases, leaving 6 bases between the germline ends. The CDR3 extends over 13 amino acids. The CDR3 coding sequence is TGTGCCAGCAGCTTAACAGGGGGAGAGACCCAGTACTTC. This codes for CASSLTGGETQYF.

The DNA of the CDR3 is TGCGCCAGCAGCTTAACAGCGGGCAACGACAATCAGCCCCAGCATTTT. Amino acids: CASSLTAGNDNQPQHF. This sequence joins TRBV4-1 and TRBJ1-5; D remains unclear. From germline, CDR1 is MGHRA and CDR2 YSYEKL. V was cut by 5 bases and J by 3 bases, with 17 bases left in between. The CDR3 loop spans 16 amino acids.

The chain uses TRBV5-1 and TRBJ1-2; 10 positions agree with TRBD1. This CDR3 has 15 amino acids. V shed 6 bases, J shed 4 bases, and the junction held 9 bases outside the gene matches. The germline gives CDR1 SGHRS, CDR2 YFSETQ. CDR3 residues: CASTTRTGGFYGYTF. DNA of the CDR3: TGCGCCAGCACCACCCGGACAGGGGGATTCTATGGCTACACCTTC.

The rearrangement links TRBV7-3 to TRBJ2-1; D is possibly TRBD1 (7 bases). The germline CDR1 and CDR2 sequences are SGHTA and FQGTGA. The CDR3 spans 14 residues. The ends were cut back, 2 bases at V and 3 bases at J, with 8 bases in the middle. The CDR3 sequence: CASSLQGGYNEQFF. CDR3 in DNA: TGTGCCAGCAGCTTACAGGGGGGCTACAATGAGCAGTTCTTC.

The rearrangement uses TRBV7-8 and TRBJ1-6; 7 bases agree with TRBD1. The V gene's germline CDR1 is SGHVS and CDR2 FQNEAQ. V trimming: 5 bases; J trimming: 9 bases; junction bases outside the gene matches: 7. The CDR3 consists of 14 residues. CDR3 sequence (DNA): TGTGCCAGCAGCGTGGGACAGCGGGGTTCACCCCTCCACTTT. Translation: CASSVGQRGSPLHF.

This clone has a handful of counts. For the CDR3, the DNA is TGCGCCAGCAGCCAAGATGGGACAGGGGACTATGGCTACACCTTC. It specifies CASSQDGTGDYGYTF. The V gene is TRBV4-3, the J gene TRBJ1-2; 10 bases line up with TRBD1. Germline V gene data show CDR1 as LGHNA and CDR2 as YSLEER. The CDR3 totals 15 residues. Trimming took 0 bases from V and 3 from J; bases not matched to a gene: 1.

The V gene is TRBV4-1, the J gene TRBJ2-5; 7 bases are a match to TRBD1. Germline V gene sequence: CDR1 MGHRA, CDR2 YSYEKL. The V and J ends lost 0 bases and 4 bases, in that order; junction bases with no gene match: 8. The CDR3 covers 16 residues. The CDR3 spells CASSQEGGVGRETQYF. As DNA, the CDR3 is TGCGCCAGCAGCCAAGAAGGGGGCGTTGGCAGAGAGACCCAGTACTTC.

The rearrangement uses TRBV6-5 and TRBJ1-1, with D maybe TRBD1 (6 bases). CDR3 size: 14 residues. Germline loops: CDR1 MNHEY, CDR2 SVGAGI. The V gene lost 6 bases and the J gene lost 9 bases, with 20 bases spanning the gap. CDR3 DNA sequence: TGTGCCAGCAGCCCCGGTGGGGGGCAGGCCAAAGCTTTCTTT. It yields the protein CASSPGGGQAKAFF.

This clone was counted only a few times. V usage is TRBV7-2 and J usage is TRBJ2-1; 8 bases are shared with TRBD2. Germline CDR1 is SGHTA and CDR2 is FQGNSA. There are 15 residues in the CDR3. The V gene end was trimmed by 2 bases and the J gene end by 7 bases; junction bases not matched to a gene: 7. CDR3 DNA: TGTGCCAGCAGCTTAAATCCGGGGGGGCAGAATGAGCAGTTCTTC. Translation gives CASSLNPGGQNEQFF.